A selection of T cell receptor beta chains follows, all from one sample in a study of T cells in Graves' hyperthyroidism and ophthalmopathy. TCRdb recomputed calls from the multiplex PCR reads with MiXCR, one row per CDR3 protein. Of 35,000 or so distinct CDR3 sequences listed, 40% to 65% are singletons. Sample: blood. These receptor sequences come from a man in his forties with Graves' ophthalmopathy. Both conserved end residues are trimmed from each CDR3. The order of the fields is clone size, J gene, CDR3 length, V gene, CDR3 protein. Expanded clones get a size class; other rows say once, few or many, or leave the size out.

>-|TRBJ2-7|11|TRBV6-5
ASRAVSSYEQY
>once|TRBJ1-3|15|TRBV10-3
AISESEGSSGGNTIY
>many|TRBJ2-2|11|TRBV27
ASSSRATGELF
>few|TRBJ1-2|12|TRBV19
ASSKAGTAYGYT
>-|TRBJ2-2|12|TRBV7-9
ASSLAGVSGELF
>-|TRBJ2-3|13|TRBV20-1
SARGRQGRTDTQY
>many|TRBJ1-2|12|TRBV3-1
ASSHPFGENGYT
>once|TRBJ1-2|11|TRBV7-8
ASSSTRRDGYT
>once|TRBJ2-3|14|TRBV7-9
ASSFGSGSITDTQY
>many|TRBJ2-1|14|TRBV6-5
ASSQAGDRGFNEQF
>many|TRBJ2-1|11|TRBV20-1
SASSGMGNEQF
>-|TRBJ1-5|8|TRBV20-1
SASQLPQH
>many|TRBJ1-1|11|TRBV2
ASSDRWAGEAF
>-|TRBJ2-1|12|TRBV9
ASSVEYGRNEQF
>-|TRBJ1-5|12|TRBV19
TSTLGVFGQPQH